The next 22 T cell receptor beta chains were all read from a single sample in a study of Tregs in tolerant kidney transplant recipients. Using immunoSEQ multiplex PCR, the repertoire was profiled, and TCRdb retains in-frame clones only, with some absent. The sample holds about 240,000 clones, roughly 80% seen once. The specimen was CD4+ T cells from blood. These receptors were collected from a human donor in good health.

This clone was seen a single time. CDR3 in amino acids: CAWSRTGTYNSPLHF. Here the CDR3 DNA reads TGTGCCTGGAGCCGGACAGGGACCTATAATTCACCCCTCCACTTT. The chain combines TRBV30 with TRBJ1-6; TRBD1 matches 8 bases. The CDR3 covers 15 residues. Germline loops: CDR1 GTSNPN, CDR2 SVGIG (reference sequence). V trimming: 3 bases; J trimming: 2 bases; junction bases outside the gene matches: 3.

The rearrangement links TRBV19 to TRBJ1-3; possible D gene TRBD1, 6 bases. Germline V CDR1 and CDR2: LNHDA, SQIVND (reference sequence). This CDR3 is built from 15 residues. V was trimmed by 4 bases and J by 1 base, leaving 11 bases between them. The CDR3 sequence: CASSRTTGSGNTIYF. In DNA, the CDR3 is TGTGCCAGTAGTAGAACCACAGGGTCTGGAAACACCATATATTTT. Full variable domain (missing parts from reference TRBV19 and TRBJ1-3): DGGITQSPKYLFRKEGQNVTLSCEQNLNHDAMYWYRQDPGQGLRLIYYSQIVNDFQKGDIAEGYSVSREKKESFPLTVTSAQKNPTAFYLCASSRTTGSGNTIYFGEGSWLTVV.

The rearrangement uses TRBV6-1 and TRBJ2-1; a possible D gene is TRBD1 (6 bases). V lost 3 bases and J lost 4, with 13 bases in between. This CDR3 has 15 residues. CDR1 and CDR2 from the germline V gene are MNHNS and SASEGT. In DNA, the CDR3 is TGTGCCAGCAGTGAGTACAGGGATTTTTACAATGAGCAGTTCTTC. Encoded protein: CASSEYRDFYNEQFF.

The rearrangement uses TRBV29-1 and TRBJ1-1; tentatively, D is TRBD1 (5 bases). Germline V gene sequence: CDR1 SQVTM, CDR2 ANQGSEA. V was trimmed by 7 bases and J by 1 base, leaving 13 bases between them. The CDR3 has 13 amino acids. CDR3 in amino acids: CSGRHRTNTEAFF. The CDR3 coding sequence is TGCAGCGGCCGGCACAGGACGAACACTGAAGCTTTCTTT.

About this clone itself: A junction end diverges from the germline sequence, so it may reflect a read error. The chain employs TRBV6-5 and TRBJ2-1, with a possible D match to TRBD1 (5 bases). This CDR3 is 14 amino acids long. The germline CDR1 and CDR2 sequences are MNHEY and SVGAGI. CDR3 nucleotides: TGTGCCAGCAGTTACCAGGGCTCCCACAATGAGCAGTTCTTC. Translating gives CASSYQGSHNEQFF.

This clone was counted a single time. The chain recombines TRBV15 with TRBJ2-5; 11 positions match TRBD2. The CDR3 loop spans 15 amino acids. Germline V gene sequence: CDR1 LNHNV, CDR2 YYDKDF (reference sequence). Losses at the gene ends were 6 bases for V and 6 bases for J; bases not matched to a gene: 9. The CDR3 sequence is CATSGALAGGQTQYF. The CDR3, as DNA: TGTGCCACCAGTGGGGCCCTAGCGGGGGGCCAGACCCAGTACTTC.

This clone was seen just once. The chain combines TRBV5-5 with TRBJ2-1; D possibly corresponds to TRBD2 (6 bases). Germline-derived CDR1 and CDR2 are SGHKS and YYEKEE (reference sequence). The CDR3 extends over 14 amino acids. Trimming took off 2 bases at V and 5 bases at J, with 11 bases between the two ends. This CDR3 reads CASSFILANNEQFF. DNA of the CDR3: TGTGCCAGCAGCTTCATACTAGCAAACAATGAGCAGTTCTTC. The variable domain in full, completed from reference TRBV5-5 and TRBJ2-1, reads DAGVTQSPTHLIKTRGQQVTLRCSPISGHKSVSWYQQVLGQGPQFIFQYYEKEERGRGNFPDRFSARQFPNYSSELNVNALLLGDSALYLCASSFILANNEQFFGPGTRLTVL.

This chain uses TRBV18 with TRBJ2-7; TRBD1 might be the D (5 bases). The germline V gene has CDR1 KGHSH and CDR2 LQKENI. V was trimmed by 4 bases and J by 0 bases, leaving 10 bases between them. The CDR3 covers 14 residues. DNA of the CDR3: TGTGCCAGCTCACTCCAGGGCCCCTCCTACGAGCAGTACTTC. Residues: CASSLQGPSYEQYF.

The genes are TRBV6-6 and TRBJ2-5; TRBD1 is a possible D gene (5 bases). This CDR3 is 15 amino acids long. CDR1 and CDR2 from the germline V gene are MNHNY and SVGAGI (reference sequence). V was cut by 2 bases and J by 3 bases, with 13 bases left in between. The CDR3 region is CASSYQHRSKETQYF. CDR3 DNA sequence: TGTGCCAGCAGTTACCAGCACAGGTCAAAAGAGACCCAGTACTTC.

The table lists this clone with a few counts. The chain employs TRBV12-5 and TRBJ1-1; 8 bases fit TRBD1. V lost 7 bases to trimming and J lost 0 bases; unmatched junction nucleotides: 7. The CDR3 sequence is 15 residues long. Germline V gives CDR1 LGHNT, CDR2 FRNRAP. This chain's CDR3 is CASAPNRGMNTEAFF. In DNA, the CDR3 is TGTGCTAGTGCCCCAAACAGGGGGATGAACACTGAAGCTTTCTTT.

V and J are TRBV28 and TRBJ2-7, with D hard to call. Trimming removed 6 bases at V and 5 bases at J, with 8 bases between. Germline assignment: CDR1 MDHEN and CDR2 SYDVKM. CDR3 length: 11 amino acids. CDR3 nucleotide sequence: TGTGCCAGCAGCGCTCAGAACGAGCAGTACTTC. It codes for CASSAQNEQYF.

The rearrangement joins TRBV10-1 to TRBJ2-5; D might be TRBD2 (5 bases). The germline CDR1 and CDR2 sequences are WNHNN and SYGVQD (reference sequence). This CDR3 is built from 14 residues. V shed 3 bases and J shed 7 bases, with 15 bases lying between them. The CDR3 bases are TGCGCCAGCAGTGACTCCGCCGAGCGGATGACCCAGTACTTC. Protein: CASSDSAERMTQYF.

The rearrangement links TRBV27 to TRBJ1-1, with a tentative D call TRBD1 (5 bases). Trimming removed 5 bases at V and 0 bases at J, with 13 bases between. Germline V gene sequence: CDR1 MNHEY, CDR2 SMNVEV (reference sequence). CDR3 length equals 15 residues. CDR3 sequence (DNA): TGTGCCAGCAGTAGACCTGGGACGTTGAACACTGAAGCTTTCTTT. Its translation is CASSRPGTLNTEAFF.

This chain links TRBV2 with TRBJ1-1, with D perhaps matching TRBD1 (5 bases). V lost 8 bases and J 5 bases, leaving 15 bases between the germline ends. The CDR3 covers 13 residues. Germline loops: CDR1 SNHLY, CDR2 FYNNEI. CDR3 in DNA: TGTGCCAGCGTAAAGGGGATTGGGACTGAAGCTTTCTTT. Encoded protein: CASVKGIGTEAFF. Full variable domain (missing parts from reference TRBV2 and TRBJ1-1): EPEVTQTPSHQVTQMGQEVILRCVPISNHLYFYWYRQILGQKVEFLVSFYNNEISEKSEIFDDQFSVERPDGSNFTLKIRSTKLEDSAMYFCASVKGIGTEAFFGQGTRLTVV.

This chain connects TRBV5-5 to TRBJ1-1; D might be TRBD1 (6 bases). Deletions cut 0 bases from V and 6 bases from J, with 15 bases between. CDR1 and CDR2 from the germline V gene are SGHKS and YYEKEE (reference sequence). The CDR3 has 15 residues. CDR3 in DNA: TGTGCCAGCAGCTTGGTGACAGGTCCTTCAGCTGAAGCTTTCTTT. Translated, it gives CASSLVTGPSAEAFF.

CDR3 region: CASSSFSVSEQFF. The CDR3 region has the DNA TGTGCCAGCAGCTCTTTCAGCGTTAGTGAGCAGTTCTTC. This sequence joins TRBV5-6 and TRBJ2-1, with D unclear. CDR3 length equals 13 residues. V gave up 3 bases and J gave up 9 bases, with 13 bases separating them. Germline CDR1 reads SGHDT; CDR2 reads YYEEEE.

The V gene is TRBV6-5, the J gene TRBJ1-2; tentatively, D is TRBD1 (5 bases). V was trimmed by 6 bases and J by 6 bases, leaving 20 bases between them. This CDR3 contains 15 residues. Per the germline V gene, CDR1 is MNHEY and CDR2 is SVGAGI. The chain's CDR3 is CASSPPLRGSDGYTF. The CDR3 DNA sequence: TGTGCCAGCAGCCCTCCCCTACGGGGGAGCGATGGCTACACCTTC.

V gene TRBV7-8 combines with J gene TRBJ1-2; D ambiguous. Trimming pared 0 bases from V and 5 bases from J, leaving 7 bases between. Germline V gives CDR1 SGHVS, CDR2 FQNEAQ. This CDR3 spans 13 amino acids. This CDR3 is CASSLAFEYGYTF. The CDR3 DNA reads TGTGCCAGCAGCTTAGCGTTTGAGTATGGCTACACCTTC.

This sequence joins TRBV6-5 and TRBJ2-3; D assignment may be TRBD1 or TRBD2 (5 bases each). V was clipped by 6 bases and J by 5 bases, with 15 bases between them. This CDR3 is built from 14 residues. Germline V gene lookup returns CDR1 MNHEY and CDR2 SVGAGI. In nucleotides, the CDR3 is TGTGCCAGCAGCTCCCGCCGGGGCGAAGATACGCAGTATTTT. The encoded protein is CASSSRRGEDTQYF.

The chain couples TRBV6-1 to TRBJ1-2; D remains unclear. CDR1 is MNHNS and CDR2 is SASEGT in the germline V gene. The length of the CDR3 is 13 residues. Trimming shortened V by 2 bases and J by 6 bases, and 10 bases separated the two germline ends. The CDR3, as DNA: TGTGCCAGCAGTGAAACGGGCTGGGATGGCTACACCTTC. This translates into CASSETGWDGYTF.

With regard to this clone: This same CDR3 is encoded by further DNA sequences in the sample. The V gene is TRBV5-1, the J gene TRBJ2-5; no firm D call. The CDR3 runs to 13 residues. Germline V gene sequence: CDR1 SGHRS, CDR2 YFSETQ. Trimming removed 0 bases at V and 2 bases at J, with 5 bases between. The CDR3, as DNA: TGCGCCAGCAGCTTGGGACGACAAGAGACCCAGTACTTC. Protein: CASSLGRQETQYF.

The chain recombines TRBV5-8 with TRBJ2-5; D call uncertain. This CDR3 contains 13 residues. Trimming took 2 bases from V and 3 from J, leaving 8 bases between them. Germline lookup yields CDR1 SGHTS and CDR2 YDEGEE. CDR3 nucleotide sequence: TGTGCCAGCAGCTTTTCGGACGAAGAGACCCAGTACTTC. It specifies CASSFSDEETQYF.